The rows below give T cell receptor beta chains drawn from one sample of a study of blood T cell repertoires in COVID-19. Only in-frame clones appear in the TCRdb table, and some are missing; sequencing was by immunoSEQ multiplex PCR. Of approximately 220,000 clones in the sample, approximately 90% were seen once. The specimen was PBMCs or T cells enriched from blood (not recorded which). Every receptor here comes from a woman aged 25 to 39 who had recovered from COVID-19. Each CDR3 is given with its conserved first and last residue. A D gene is named only where the DNA matches it firmly. Clone size is not always given. Where it is, it says once, few, many or a class for expanded clones.

V: TRBV4-2; J: TRBJ2-2; D: .; size: .; CDR3: CASSQEEGGLTGELFF; DNA: TGTGCCAGCAGCCAAGAGGAGGGGGGGCTAACCGGGGAGCTGTTTTTT
V: TRBV19; J: TRBJ2-1; D: .; size: .; CDR3: CASSIDRGSSSYNEQFF; DNA: TGTGCCAGTAGTATAGATCGGGGGTCAAGCTCCTACAATGAGCAGTTCTTC
V: TRBV19; J: TRBJ2-3; D: .; size: .; CDR3: CASSIGGGGGDTQYF; DNA: TGTGCCAGTAGTATCGGCGGGGGAGGGGGAGATACGCAGTATTTT
V: TRBV7-8; J: TRBJ1-1; D: .; size: .; CDR3: CASSYVAGIAFF; DNA: TGTGCCAGCAGCTACGTTGCGGGGATAGCTTTCTTT
V: TRBV5-8; J: TRBJ2-3; D: TRBD2; size: .; CDR3: CASSLGLAGGSDTQYF; DNA: TGTGCCAGCAGCTTGGGACTAGCGGGGGGCTCTGATACGCAGTATTTT
V: TRBV7-9; J: TRBJ2-3; D: .; size: .; CDR3: CASSRGQITQYF; DNA: TGTGCCAGCAGCCGCGGACAGATTACGCAGTATTTT
V: TRBV6-2/TRBV6-3; J: TRBJ1-5; D: .; size: .; CDR3: CASSYSGGFGQPQHF; DNA: TGTGCCAGCAGTTACTCCGGGGGGTTCGGGCAGCCCCAGCATTTT
V: TRBV19; J: TRBJ1-6; D: .; size: few; CDR3: CASRGRRASPLHF; DNA: TGTGCCAGTCGGGGAAGGAGGGCCTCACCCCTCCACTTT
V: TRBV11-2; J: TRBJ2-7; D: .; size: .; CDR3: CASSHLTGYEQYF; DNA: TGTGCCAGCAGCCACCTAACAGGATACGAGCAGTACTTC
V: TRBV5-1; J: TRBJ2-7; D: TRBD1; size: .; CDR3: CASNRQGANYEQYF; DNA: TGCGCCAGCAACCGACAGGGGGCAAATTACGAGCAGTACTTC
V: TRBV29-1; J: TRBJ1-4; D: TRBD1; size: .; CDR3: CSVTRGSDEKLFF; DNA: TGCAGCGTTACCAGGGGGTCGGATGAAAAACTGTTTTTT
V: TRBV11-1; J: TRBJ1-1; D: .; size: .; CDR3: CASSLWRNTEAFF; DNA: TGTGCCAGCAGCTTGTGGAGGAACACTGAAGCTTTCTTT
V: TRBV4-2; J: TRBJ1-4; D: .; size: .; CDR3: CASSQAAGATNEKLFF; DNA: TGTGCCAGCAGCCAAGCGGCGGGAGCAACTAATGAAAAACTGTTTTTT
V: TRBV18; J: TRBJ2-3; D: TRBD2; size: few; CDR3: CASSPGRGAPDTQYF; DNA: TGTGCCAGCTCACCGGGGCGGGGGGCCCCAGATACGCAGTATTTT
V: TRBV10-3; J: TRBJ1-3; D: TRBD1; size: few; CDR3: CAISGGQSGNTIYF; DNA: TGTGCCATCAGCGGGGGACAGTCAGGAAACACCATATATTTT
V: TRBV20-1; J: TRBJ1-4; D: TRBD1; size: .; CDR3: CSASDYRDSNEKLFF; DNA: TGCAGTGCTAGTGACTACCGGGACAGTAATGAAAAACTGTTTTTT
V: TRBV5-1; J: TRBJ2-7; D: .; size: .; CDR3: CASSLEHSSYEQYF; DNA: TGCGCCAGCAGCTTGGAGCACAGCTCCTACGAGCAGTACTTC
V: TRBV2; J: TRBJ2-5; D: TRBD1; size: .; CDR3: CASRDGQEETQYF; DNA: TGTGCCAGCAGGGATGGACAGGAAGAGACCCAGTACTTC
V: TRBV3-1/TRBV3-2; J: TRBJ2-5; D: .; size: .; CDR3: CASTGTQETQYF; DNA: TGTGCCAGCACCGGGACACAAGAGACCCAGTACTTC
V: TRBV5-1; J: TRBJ1-6; D: .; size: .; CDR3: CASSIYDRSSYNSPLHF; DNA: TGCGCCAGCAGCATATATGACAGGAGCTCCTATAATTCACCCCTCCACTTT
V: TRBV2; J: TRBJ1-5; D: .; size: .; CDR3: CASSYSNQPQHF; DNA: TGTGCCAGCAGTTATAGCAATCAGCCCCAGCATTTT
V: TRBV5-5; J: TRBJ2-2; D: .; size: .; CDR3: CASSLLERDTGELFF; DNA: TGTGCCAGCAGCTTGCTAGAACGCGACACCGGGGAGCTGTTTTTT
V: TRBV14; J: TRBJ1-1; D: .; size: once; CDR3: CASSQVRGGEAFF; DNA: TGTGCCAGCAGCCAAGTAAGGGGGGGTGAAGCTTTCTTT
V: TRBV7-3; J: TRBJ1-1; D: .; size: .; CDR3: CASSPTGGNTEAFF; DNA: TGTGCCAGCAGCCCAACGGGTGGGAACACTGAAGCTTTCTTT
V: TRBV7-6; J: TRBJ2-3; D: TRBD2; size: .; CDR3: CASSLAGGTDTQYF; DNA: TGTGCCAGCAGCTTAGCGGGGGGGACAGATACGCAGTATTTT
V: TRBV4-2; J: TRBJ1-1; D: TRBD1; size: .; CDR3: CASSPPGQGTNTEAFF; DNA: TGTGCCAGCAGCCCTCCGGGACAGGGAACGAACACTGAAGCTTTCTTT
V: TRBV2; J: TRBJ1-5; D: TRBD1; size: few; CDR3: CASSGQDPWGPQHF; DNA: TGTGCCAGCTCTGGACAGGACCCTTGGGGGCCCCAGCATTTT
V: TRBV19; J: TRBJ2-2; D: .; size: .; CDR3: CASLSRVNTGELFF; DNA: TGTGCCTCGTTATCGCGAGTGAACACCGGGGAGCTGTTTTTT
V: TRBV7-6; J: TRBJ2-5; D: .; size: .; CDR3: CASSRKYREETQYF; DNA: TGTGCCAGCAGCCGAAAGTACAGGGAAGAGACCCAGTACTTC
V: TRBV5-1; J: TRBJ1-2; D: TRBD1; size: .; CDR3: CASSLADRDYTF; DNA: TGCGCCAGCAGCTTGGCGGACAGGGACTACACCTTC
V: TRBV7-9; J: TRBJ2-3; D: TRBD1; size: .; CDR3: CASSLDRGYTDTQYF; DNA: TGTGCCAGCAGCTTGGACAGGGGCTACACAGATACGCAGTATTTT
V: TRBV7-3; J: TRBJ2-3; D: .; size: .; CDR3: CASSLTAGRTDTQYF; DNA: TGTGCCAGCAGCTTAACGGCGGGGCGCACAGATACGCAGTATTTT
V: TRBV4-1; J: TRBJ2-7; D: .; size: .; CDR3: CASSLGFRDREQYF; DNA: TGCGCCAGCAGCTTGGGATTCAGGGATCGCGAGCAGTACTTC
V: TRBV5-4; J: TRBJ1-3; D: .; size: .; CDR3: CASSFDRGNTIYF; DNA: TGTGCCAGCAGCTTCGACAGAGGAAACACCATATATTTT
V: TRBV29-1; J: TRBJ2-5; D: .; size: .; CDR3: CSTGLSGETQYF; DNA: TGCAGTACGGGACTCTCAGGAGAGACCCAGTACTTC
V: TRBV10-1; J: TRBJ2-7; D: .; size: .; CDR3: CASSESKRLSPYEQYF; DNA: TGCGCCAGCAGTGAGTCGAAGAGACTTTCACCCTACGAGCAGTACTTC
V: TRBV25-1; J: TRBJ2-7; D: TRBD2; size: .; CDR3: CASSGGVAGGARREQYF; DNA: TGTGCCAGCAGTGGAGGGGTGGCCGGGGGGGCACGGAGGGAGCAGTACTTC
V: TRBV7-2; J: TRBJ2-7; D: .; size: .; CDR3: CASSQSSDGGIYEQYF; DNA: TGTGCCAGCAGCCAATCGTCGGACGGGGGAATCTACGAGCAGTACTTC
V: TRBV3-1/TRBV3-2; J: TRBJ2-3; D: .; size: .; CDR3: CASSQDRGDTQYF; DNA: TGTGCCAGCAGCCAAGATCGGGGGGATACGCAGTATTTT
V: TRBV14; J: TRBJ2-3; D: TRBD2; size: .; CDR3: CASSPTPGGPIDTQYF; DNA: TGTGCCAGCAGCCCAACTCCGGGGGGGCCTATCGATACGCAGTATTTT
V: TRBV29-1; J: TRBJ2-5; D: .; size: .; CDR3: CSVDAGRKETQYF; DNA: TGCAGCGTTGACGCGGGGCGAAAAGAGACCCAGTACTTC
V: TRBV12-3/TRBV12-4; J: TRBJ1-3; D: .; size: .; CDR3: CASSLVGGNTIYF; DNA: TGTGCCAGCAGTTTAGTGGGGGGGAACACCATATATTTT
V: TRBV7-9; J: TRBJ2-7; D: .; size: once; CDR3: CASSSRQLYEQYF; DNA: TGTGCCAGCAGCTCTCGACAGTTATACGAGCAGTACTTC
V: TRBV4-1; J: TRBJ2-7; D: TRBD2; size: .; CDR3: CASSQDWLAGTPYEQYF; DNA: TGCGCCAGCAGCCAAGACTGGTTAGCGGGAACTCCCTACGAGCAGTACTTC